These 5 T cell receptor beta chains originate from one sample sequenced in a study of CD8 T cells in Susac syndrome. Random-hexamer reverse transcription was applied to about 0.5 to 1 ug RNA. TCRdb called the immunoSEQ multiplex PCR reads again in MiXCR, with one record for every CDR3 protein. The data show about 150,000 distinct CDR3 sequences, nearly 97% seen once. Sequencing was performed on CD8+ T cells from PBMCs. Every receptor here comes from a human donor with multiple sclerosis.

The chain links TRBV7-9 to TRBJ1-1; D ambiguous. The CDR3 runs 14 residues. Germline V CDR1 and CDR2: SEHNR, FQNEAQ (reference sequence). Deletions cut 0 bases from V and 7 bases from J, with 12 bases between. CDR3 bases: TGTGCCAGCAGCTTAGCGGTCCAAGTCTTTGAAGCTTTCTTT. Its protein product is CASSLAVQVFEAFF.

The chain carries TRBV5-5 and TRBJ2-1, with D possibly being TRBD2 (5 bases). Trimming took off 6 bases at V and 0 bases at J, with 13 bases between the two ends. CDR1 SGHKS and CDR2 YYEKEE come from the germline V gene (reference sequence). This CDR3 is 15 amino acids long. DNA of the CDR3: TGTGCCAGCACCCTACGGGGTAACTCCTACAATGAGCAGTTCTTC. It specifies CASTLRGNSYNEQFF.

The chain is built from TRBV4-1 and TRBJ2-1, with D unresolved. This CDR3 spans 16 amino acids. The germline V gene encodes CDR1 MGHRA and CDR2 YSYEKL. Trimming left V 2 bases short and J 0 bases short, with 11 bases between. This CDR3 reads CASSQSPDRSYNEQFF. The CDR3 nucleotides read TGCGCCAGCAGCCAATCCCCCGATCGCTCCTACAATGAGCAGTTCTTC.

For the CDR3, the DNA is TGTGCCAGCAGCTTAGCGTTAGGGGAAGGCTACACCTTC. This gives the protein CASSLALGEGYTF. This chain joins TRBV7-9 and TRBJ1-2; D possibly corresponds to TRBD1 (5 bases). This CDR3 spans 13 amino acids. Looked up from germline, CDR1 is SEHNR and CDR2 is FQNEAQ (reference sequence). Between the trimmed V and J ends, which lost 0 bases and 8 bases, there was a span of 10 bases.

This chain joins TRBV20-1 and TRBJ2-7; D might be TRBD2 (7 bases). CDR1 and CDR2 from the germline V gene are DFQATT and SNEGSKA (reference sequence). V lost 0 bases, J lost 3 bases, and 15 bases lay in between. This CDR3 region has 15 residues. DNA for the CDR3: TGCAGTGCTAGAGATCTCGCGGGGGCCGACTACGAGCAGTACTTC. Translation: CSARDLAGADYEQYF.